This T cell receptor beta chain originates from a study of blood T cell repertoires in COVID-19. The CDR3 runs to 16 residues. CDR1 is LNHDA, CDR2 SQIVND, per germline (reference sequence). Trimming removed 5 bases at V and 6 bases at J, with 21 bases between. This clone was observed a few times. TCRdb's copy holds only in-frame clones and misses some; the assay was immunoSEQ multiplex PCR. The sample lists 200,000 to 250,000 clones, over 80% occurring once. The TCR sequence derives from a woman aged 35 to 49 who had recovered from COVID-19. Sequenced sample: PBMCs or T cells enriched from blood (not recorded which). This chain links TRBV19 with TRBJ2-3; TRBD2 is a possible D gene (5 bases). The CDR3 DNA reads as TGTGCCAGTAGTCTCACCGAACTAGGCCGGTGGGATACGCAGTATTTT. This sequence encodes CASSLTELGRWDTQYF.